Detailed here is one TCR beta chain. The sample belongs to a study of control samples from healthy donors and cancer patients. The V end was cut by 4 bases, the J end by 2 bases, with 10 bases between. Germline loops: CDR1 SGHAT, CDR2 FQNNGV. CDR3 length equals 14 residues. The table came from immunoSEQ multiplex PCR; TCRdb's copy has only in-frame clones and leaves some out. The table lists over 100,000 clones, more than 70% of them singletons. This chain links TRBV11-2 with TRBJ2-3, with D maybe TRBD2 (6 bases). Input material: blood. The source is a man aged 35 to 55 in good health. CDR3 region: CASSWGVLTDTQYF. Here the CDR3 DNA reads TGTGCCAGCAGCTGGGGGGTCCTCACAGATACGCAGTATTTT.